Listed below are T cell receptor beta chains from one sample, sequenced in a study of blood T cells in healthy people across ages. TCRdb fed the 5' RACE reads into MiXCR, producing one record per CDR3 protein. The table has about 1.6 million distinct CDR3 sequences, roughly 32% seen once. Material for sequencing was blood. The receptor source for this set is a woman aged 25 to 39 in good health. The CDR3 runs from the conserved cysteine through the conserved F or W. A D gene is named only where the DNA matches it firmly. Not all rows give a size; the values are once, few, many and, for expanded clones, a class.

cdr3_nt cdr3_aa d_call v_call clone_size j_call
TGCGCCAGCAGCTTTCGGGGAGGGAAGTTGTACAATGAGCAGTTCTTC CASSFRGGKLYNEQFF TRBD2 TRBV5-1 NA TRBJ2-1
TGTGCCAGCAGTCCCACCGCATACACTGAAGCTTTCTTT CASSPTAYTEAFF NA TRBV27 few TRBJ1-1
TGTGCCAGCAGTTTAGGCCGTCGACCCCTCCACTTT CASSLGRRPLHF NA TRBV28 few TRBJ1-6
TGTGCCACCAGTGACATAACGGGCTATGGCTACACCTTC CATSDITGYGYTF NA TRBV24-1 once TRBJ1-2
TGTGCCAGCAGCCGGGGACAGGGAGTGATTAACATTCAGTACTTC CASSRGQGVINIQYF TRBD1 TRBV7-9 few TRBJ2-4
TGCAGTGCTCAAGACAGCTTAAGCTCCTACGAGCAGTACTTC CSAQDSLSSYEQYF NA TRBV20-1 many TRBJ2-7
TGTGCCAGCAGCCCCTGGACAGGCAGAAATGAAAAACTGTTTTTT CASSPWTGRNEKLFF TRBD1 TRBV11-2 NA TRBJ1-4
TGTGCCAGCAGTTTTCCGGTTACAGATACGCAGTATTTT CASSFPVTDTQYF NA TRBV28 NA TRBJ2-3
TGCGCCAGCAGCCAAGAGGGCGGGACGATCTATGGCTACACCTTC CASSQEGGTIYGYTF NA TRBV4-1 NA TRBJ1-2
TGTGCCAGCAGCCCCTTATCACGTACCCAGAGACTACAAGACGGCCAAGAGACCCAGTACTTC CASSPLSRTQRLQDGQETQYF NA TRBV11-1 few TRBJ2-5
TGTGCCAGCAGCTTCTTAGCGGGTGCTGGAGATACGCAGTATTTT CASSFLAGAGDTQYF TRBD2 TRBV9 NA TRBJ2-3
TGCGCCAGCAGCTTGGGGCTCGGACTAGCGGGAGGTGAGCAGTTCTTC CASSLGLGLAGGEQFF TRBD2 TRBV5-1 NA TRBJ2-1
TGCAGTGCTAGAGTGGGAGCCCCTACTCCAGATACGCAGTATTTT CSARVGAPTPDTQYF NA TRBV20-1 few TRBJ2-3
TGTGCCAACAGCCCCGATCTAGCGAAAGAGCAGTTCTTC CANSPDLAKEQFF NA TRBV9 NA TRBJ2-1
TGTGCCAGCAGCCAAGCTTGGCTAGTTTCAGATACGCAGTATTTT CASSQAWLVSDTQYF NA TRBV3-1 NA TRBJ2-3
TGCGCCAGCAGCGTGGGGGGACTAGCGGGGGGCAATGAGCAGTTCTTC CASSVGGLAGGNEQFF TRBD2 TRBV5-1 NA TRBJ2-1
TGCAGTGCTGGCGTCCCGGGACAGGTTTCGTATGAAAAACTGTTTTTT CSAGVPGQVSYEKLFF TRBD1 TRBV20-1 few TRBJ1-4
TGTGCCAGCAGCTCTACCCTGGGGTACGGCGAGCAGTACTTC CASSSTLGYGEQYF NA TRBV5-6 NA TRBJ2-7
TGTGCCAGCTCACCGCGGGGGATCTACAATGAGCAGTTCTTC CASSPRGIYNEQFF TRBD2 TRBV18 NA TRBJ2-1
TGTGCCTGGAGTGTCGGAGTGAGGACTGAAGCTTTCTTT CAWSVGVRTEAFF NA TRBV30 NA TRBJ1-1
TGTGCCAGCTCACCACGTCGCGACTCCTACGAGCAGTACTTC CASSPRRDSYEQYF NA TRBV18 NA TRBJ2-7
TGTGCCAGCAGCAAAGACGACAGGGACCTAAACTATGGCTACACCTTC CASSKDDRDLNYGYTF TRBD1 TRBV7-9 few TRBJ1-2
TGCAGTGCACTGGAGGCGTCCTCTGGAAACACCATATATTTT CSALEASSGNTIYF NA TRBV20-1 few TRBJ1-3
TGTGCCAGCAGTGCTTTTTTGTCTTCGGGACAGGGATCCTCTGGGGCCAACGTCCTGACTTTC CASSAFLSSGQGSSGANVLTF TRBD1 TRBV12-3/TRBV12-4 NA TRBJ2-6
TGTGCCAGCAGTTTATACCCTCCGACTAGCGGGAGAAAGGGGGATGAGCAGTACTTC CASSLYPPTSGRKGDEQYF TRBD2 TRBV28 few TRBJ2-7
TGTGCCAGCAGCTTAGTGAGTGCGGGCGCAGGGGGCGAGCAGTACTTC CASSLVSAGAGGEQYF TRBD1 TRBV7-9 NA TRBJ2-7
TGTGCCAGCAAGGACAGGGGCATCGAGCAGTACTTC CASKDRGIEQYF TRBD1 TRBV14 few TRBJ2-7
TGCGCCAGCAGCTTGTTGGCTAGCGGGAGTAGCACAGATACGCAGTATTTT CASSLLASGSSTDTQYF TRBD2 TRBV5-1 NA TRBJ2-3
TGTGCCAGCAGCCCTGGACTAGCGGAAGCAGATACGCAGTATTTT CASSPGLAEADTQYF TRBD2 TRBV14 NA TRBJ2-3
TGCGCCAGCAGCTTGGATTGGGGTAACTCCTACGAGCAGTACTTC CASSLDWGNSYEQYF NA TRBV5-1 few TRBJ2-7
TGTGCCAGCAGTTTTTATTTTGGGTTAGCGGGGGCGAACACCGGGGAGCTGTTTTTT CASSFYFGLAGANTGELFF TRBD2 TRBV28 NA TRBJ2-2
TGTGCCAGCAGCCCCACAGGACTAGCGGGTTCCCCTCGGGAGACCCAGTACTTC CASSPTGLAGSPRETQYF TRBD2 TRBV11-2 NA TRBJ2-5
TGCGCCAGCAGCCAAGGGGTAGCCTTGAGCTCCTACAATGAGCAGTTCTTC CASSQGVALSSYNEQFF NA TRBV4-1 NA TRBJ2-1
TGTGCCAGCAGTCCCTCCGGGACTAGCGGTGGGGGGCAGTACTTC CASSPSGTSGGGQYF TRBD2 TRBV12-3/TRBV12-4 NA TRBJ2-7
TGTGCCAGCAGCTCCCAGGGCTCTGGGACCAACGTCCTGACTTTC CASSSQGSGTNVLTF NA TRBV14 NA TRBJ2-6
TGTGCCAGCAGCTTAGGGACAGGGAATAGTGGCTACACCTTC CASSLGTGNSGYTF TRBD1 TRBV13 NA TRBJ1-2
TGTGCCAGCAGCCAAGTTTCCAGACCTGATACGCAGTATTTT CASSQVSRPDTQYF NA TRBV3-1 many TRBJ2-3
TGTGCCAGCAGCTTAGGATGGAGACAGGGACAAGAGACCCAGTACTTC CASSLGWRQGQETQYF TRBD1 TRBV7-2 NA TRBJ2-5
TGTGCCAGCAGCAACGGACTAGCGGGGCACTACGAGCAGTACTTC CASSNGLAGHYEQYF TRBD2 TRBV5-6 NA TRBJ2-7
TGTGCCAGCAGCTCCCGACAGGGGGGTGGCAATGAGCAGTTCTTC CASSSRQGGGNEQFF TRBD1 TRBV7-3 few TRBJ2-1
TGTGCCACCAGCAGGGATAAACCCGATACGCAGTATTTT CATSRDKPDTQYF NA TRBV15 few TRBJ2-3
TGCGCCAGCAGCTTTAGCGGGGGGGCATATGAGCAGTTCTTC CASSFSGGAYEQFF TRBD2 TRBV5-1 NA TRBJ2-1
TGCAGTGCCACCAGGGGTTCACGGGGCAATGAGCAGTTCTTC CSATRGSRGNEQFF NA TRBV20-1 few TRBJ2-1
TGTGCCAGCTCACGCGAACTAGCGGTCCTCTACAATGAGCAGTTCTTC CASSRELAVLYNEQFF TRBD2 TRBV18 NA TRBJ2-1
TGTGCCAGCAGCCGGGACACAAATAACTATGGCTACACCTTC CASSRDTNNYGYTF NA TRBV7-9 few TRBJ1-2
TGTGCCAGCCGTTTAACTAGCGGCTTTTACAATGAGCAGTTCTTC CASRLTSGFYNEQFF TRBD2 TRBV2 NA TRBJ2-1
TGTGCCAGCAGTTTACAGGCACGGGAGACCCAGTACTTC CASSLQARETQYF NA TRBV12-3/TRBV12-4 many TRBJ2-5
TGTGCCAGCAGTTCAATGACAGGGTCAAATGGCTACACCTTC CASSSMTGSNGYTF TRBD1 TRBV6-1 few TRBJ1-2
TGTGCCAGCAGGATAACCAGCGGGAGGGCTGCCAAAAACATTCAGTACTTC CASRITSGRAAKNIQYF TRBD2 TRBV12-3/TRBV12-4 few TRBJ2-4
TGTGCCAGCAGCCATAACCCGACTAGCGGGAGTCGTTACGAGCAGTACTTC CASSHNPTSGSRYEQYF TRBD2 TRBV28 NA TRBJ2-7
TGTGCCAGCAGCTTCGGACAGGGACCGCCTGGCAATCAGCCCCAGCATTTT CASSFGQGPPGNQPQHF TRBD1 TRBV7-9 NA TRBJ1-5